The clone carrying this T cell receptor beta chain was seen a few times. In germline, CDR1 is SGHTA, CDR2 FQGNSA. The CDR3 consists of 16 residues. The V and J ends lost 2 bases and 7 bases respectively, with 18 bases between them. Each CDR3 protein gets one entry after TCRdb re-called the RT-PCR reads with MiXCR. The sample yields around 700,000 distinct CDR3 sequences, 14% seen once. This TCR was sampled from a female donor in good health, serving as a healthy control. The specimen sequenced was memory CD4+ T cells from blood. This chain joins TRBV7-2 and TRBJ2-1; D perhaps matches TRBD2 (6 bases). The CDR3 loop reads CASSLRGTAGGNEQFF. The CDR3, as DNA: TGTGCCAGCAGCTTAAGAGGGACGGCCGGAGGGAATGAGCAGTTCTTC.